Shown below are 23 T cell receptor beta chains from a single sample sequenced in a study of T cells in tuberculosis. Thawed, overnight-rested PBMC were stained with GMM-loaded CD1B tetramer, viability dye and anti-CD3, then sorted. C32 glucose monomycolate from Rhodococcus equi was loaded onto the CD1B tetramers. The table came from immunoSEQ multiplex PCR; TCRdb's copy has only in-frame clones and leaves some out. Of 70,000 to 95,000 clones listed, more than 75% are singletons. The sequencing sample was made of CD1b-GMM tetramer-negative cells sorted from PBMCs. Receptors originate from an adult woman with latent tuberculosis.

In its sample, this clone was seen a few times. The chain combines TRBV19 with TRBJ2-2, with no clear D. Germline-derived CDR1 and CDR2 are LNHDA and SQIVND (reference sequence). V was pared by 7 bases and J by 1 base, with 7 bases between. The CDR3 is made up of 13 amino acids. CDR3: CASNIVNTGELFF. The CDR3 DNA reads as TGTGCCAGTAATATCGTGAACACCGGGGAGCTGTTTTTT.

The chain combines TRBV19 with TRBJ1-2, with a tentative D call TRBD1 (6 bases). The V gene lost 3 bases and the J gene lost 0 bases, with 14 bases spanning the gap. The V gene's germline CDR1 is LNHDA and CDR2 SQIVND (reference sequence). The CDR3 length is 16 residues. The CDR3 nucleotides are TGTGCCAGTAGTATTGGGGGCAGTCGAGCTAACTATGGCTACACCTTC. This translates into CASSIGGSRANYGYTF. Variable domain in full (rest from reference TRBV19 and TRBJ1-2): DGGITQSPKYLFRKEGQNVTLSCEQNLNHDAMYWYRQDPGQGLRLIYYSQIVNDFQKGDIAEGYSVSREKKESFPLTVTSAQKNPTAFYLCASSIGGSRANYGYTFGSGTRLTVV.

The V gene is TRBV14, the J gene TRBJ2-3; 10 bases agree with TRBD2. The V and J ends lost 0 bases and 5 bases, in that order; junction bases with no gene match: 11. Per germline, CDR1 SGHDN and CDR2 FVKESK. This CDR3 contains 18 residues. The CDR3 nucleotides are TGTGCCAGCAGCCAAGATCCCCGACTAGCGGGCTTAAAAGATACGCAGTATTTT. This gives the protein CASSQDPRLAGLKDTQYF.

The rearrangement joins TRBV27 to TRBJ1-1, with D possibly matching TRBD1 (6 bases). Germline V CDR1 and CDR2: MNHEY, SMNVEV (reference sequence). With 6 bases removed from V and 3 bases from J, the gap between germline ends came to 23 bases. The CDR3 sequence is 17 residues long. The CDR3 region is CASRSPLKQGSDTEAFF. The CDR3 DNA follows: TGTGCCAGCAGGTCCCCCTTGAAACAGGGCTCGGACACTGAAGCTTTCTTT.

The chain combines TRBV6-5 with TRBJ1-2, with 7 nucleotides matching TRBD1. CDR3 size: 12 residues. V was clipped by 6 bases and J by 7 bases; unmatched bases: 5. Per the germline V gene, CDR1 is MNHEY and CDR2 is SVGAGI. In DNA, the CDR3 is TGTGCCAGCAGAACAGGGGTGGCTGGCTACACCTTC. This encodes CASRTGVAGYTF.

This clone is a singleton in its sample. The chain is built from TRBV19 and TRBJ1-1; 8 nucleotides line up with TRBD1. In germline, CDR1 is LNHDA, CDR2 SQIVND (reference sequence). The ends lost 3 bases at V and 1 base at J; junction bases unmatched: 4. The CDR3 contains 15 residues. CDR3: CASSINRGGNTEAFF. The CDR3 nucleotides read TGTGCCAGTAGTATCAACAGGGGGGGGAACACTGAAGCTTTCTTT.

This clone was recorded once. The chain recombines TRBV19 with TRBJ2-1, with TRBD1 as a possible D gene (6 bases). Trimming left V 2 bases short and J 4 bases short, with 12 bases between. This CDR3 region has 15 residues. Germline values: CDR1 LNHDA, CDR2 SQIVND (reference sequence). CDR3 bases: TGTGCCAGTAGTATATCGGGACACCTTTACAATGAGCAGTTCTTC. Translating it yields CASSISGHLYNEQFF.

The chain is built from TRBV7-2 and TRBJ2-1; 7 bases fit TRBD1. From germline, CDR1 is SGHTA and CDR2 FQGNSA. Unmatched junction bases numbered 14, after V lost 4 bases and J lost 8 bases. This CDR3 has 16 residues. Here the CDR3 reads CASSSLGRQGYYEQFF. The DNA for the CDR3 is TGTGCCAGCAGCTCATTAGGTAGACAGGGATACTATGAGCAGTTCTTC.

The chain joins TRBV7-9 to TRBJ1-1, with no clear D. Trimming took 3 bases from V and 4 from J, leaving 18 bases between them. Germline V CDR1 and CDR2: SEHNR, FQNEAQ (reference sequence). The CDR3 sequence is 16 residues long. CDR3 sequence: CASSLDGTAGGTEAFF. As DNA, the CDR3 is TGTGCCAGCAGCTTGGATGGAACAGCGGGAGGCACTGAAGCTTTCTTT.

The gene calls are TRBV9 and TRBJ1-2, with TRBD1 matching over 7 bases. Looked up from germline, CDR1 is SGDLS and CDR2 is YYNGEE. Trimming cost V 6 bases and J 1 base; bases outside gene matches: 6. CDR3 length: 14 amino acids. Here the CDR3 DNA reads TGTGCCAGCACTCCGGGACAGAGTAACTATGGCTACACCTTC. As protein: CASTPGQSNYGYTF.

This clone was counted a few times. This chain joins TRBV19 and TRBJ1-1, with 8 bases identical to TRBD1. With V trimmed by 4 bases and J by 6 bases, 7 bases remained unmatched. Germline CDR1 is LNHDA and CDR2 is SQIVND (reference sequence). The CDR3 is made up of 14 amino acids. The DNA of the CDR3 is TGTGCCAGTAGTACGGACAGGGAGTTTTCTGAAGCTTTCTTT. It translates to CASSTDREFSEAFF.

The V gene is TRBV5-4, the J gene TRBJ2-7; 9 bases match TRBD1. Looked up from germline, CDR1 is SGHNT and CDR2 is YYREEE (reference sequence). J lost 5 bases, V lost 4 bases, and 7 bases had no gene match. The length of the CDR3 is 14 residues. Written as DNA, the CDR3 is TGTGCCAGCAGCGTTCCGGGACAGGGCCACGAGCAGTACTTC. This sequence encodes CASSVPGQGHEQYF.

CDR3 nucleotides: TGTGCCAGCAGGCGGACAGTTAATCAGCCCCAGCATTTT. Residues: CASRRTVNQPQHF. This chain joins TRBV2 and TRBJ1-5; D is possibly TRBD1 (6 bases). Germline CDR1 SNHLY, CDR2 FYNNEI. With 6 bases removed from V and 4 bases from J, the gap between germline ends came to 10 bases. This CDR3 spans 13 amino acids.

The sample holds one count of this clone. This chain uses TRBV2 with TRBJ1-4, with D maybe TRBD1 (6 bases). The CDR3 sequence is 13 residues long. Germline loops: CDR1 SNHLY, CDR2 FYNNEI. Trimming removed 1 base at V and 10 bases at J, with 10 bases between. CDR3 residues: CASSEGGQGKLFF. CDR3 bases: TGTGCCAGCAGTGAAGGGGGGCAGGGAAAACTGTTTTTT.

Points on this clone: Other DNA sequences within the sample encode an identical CDR3. This rearrangement joins TRBV7-8 to TRBJ2-7, with D unresolved. Germline V lookup: CDR1 SGHVS, CDR2 FQNEAQ. Between the trimmed V and J ends, which lost 2 bases and 0 bases, there was a span of 11 bases. This CDR3 contains 15 residues. In nucleotides, the CDR3 is TGTGCCAGCAGCTTACCCGTCGGGTCCTCCTACGAGCAGTACGTC. The encoded protein is CASSLPVGSSYEQYV.

This sequence joins TRBV5-1 and TRBJ1-2; D is perhaps TRBD1 (5 bases). Germline values: CDR1 SGHRS, CDR2 YFSETQ. V lost 3 bases to trimming and J lost 4 bases, with 13 bases between them. There are 14 residues in the CDR3. The CDR3 loop is CASSSPDTLYGYTF. CDR3 nucleotides: TGCGCCAGCAGCTCGCCGGACACCCTCTATGGCTACACCTTC.

The rearrangement joins TRBV28 to TRBJ2-1, with 9 bases aligning to TRBD2. The CDR3 covers 15 residues. The V gene end was trimmed by 8 bases and the J gene end by 0 bases; junction bases not matched to a gene: 5. Per germline, CDR1 MDHEN and CDR2 SYDVKM. This CDR3 is CASGAGGYSYNEQFF. In nucleotides, the CDR3 is TGTGCCAGCGGAGCGGGGGGCTACTCCTACAATGAGCAGTTCTTC.

Regarding this clone: At one boundary the junction diverges from the germline segment, which might be a read error. The chain is built from TRBV9 and TRBJ2-2; 8 nucleotides align to TRBD1. The germline V gene has CDR1 SGDLS and CDR2 YYNGEE. The CDR3 has 15 amino acids. The CDR3 reads CASSEGTGNTGELLF. The CDR3 region has the DNA TGTGCCAGCAGCGAGGGGACAGGAAACACCGGGGAGCTGCTTTTT. The full variable domain, rest sourced from reference TRBV9 and TRBJ2-2, is DSGVTQTPKHLITATGQRVTLRCSPRSGDLSVYWYQQSLDQGLQFLIQYYNGEERAKGNILERFSAQQFPDLHSELNLSSLELGDSALYFCASSEGTGNTGELLFGEGSRLTVL.

V is TRBV6-1 and J is TRBJ2-7; perhaps TRBD1 as D (5 bases). The V end lost 3 bases, the J end lost 2 bases, and 8 bases lay between the germline ends. CDR3 size: 13 residues. Germline CDR1 reads MNHNS; CDR2 reads SASEGT. CDR3 in amino acids: CASSDDSPYEQYF. Written as DNA, the CDR3 is TGTGCCAGCAGTGATGACAGTCCCTACGAGCAGTACTTC.

The rearrangement uses TRBV14 and TRBJ2-7; maybe TRBD1 (6 bases). Trimming left V 2 bases short and J 1 base short, with 12 bases between. CDR3 size: 15 residues. Germline CDR1 and CDR2: SGHDN and FVKESK. CDR3 bases: TGTGCCAGCAGCCAAAAGGGACACCCGTCCTACGAGCAGTACTTC. It encodes CASSQKGHPSYEQYF.

This clone turned up a few times. The chain employs TRBV6-1 and TRBJ1-2, with 7 bases lining up with TRBD1. The CDR3 has 15 residues. Germline CDR1 is MNHNS and CDR2 is SASEGT. J was trimmed by 4 bases and V by 0 bases; bases with no gene match: 5. The CDR3 region is CASSEAWQGGYGYTF. The CDR3, as DNA: TGTGCCAGCAGTGAAGCGTGGCAGGGGGGCTATGGCTACACCTTC.

CDR3 residues: CASSLGDRANTDTQYF. In DNA, the CDR3 is TGTGCCAGCAGCTTAGGAGACAGGGCAAACACAGATACGCAGTATTTT. This rearrangement joins TRBV11-3 to TRBJ2-3; TRBD1 aligns across 7 bases. The CDR3 covers 16 residues. With 1 base clipped from V and 2 bases from J, the junction kept 6 bases outside the gene matches. Germline CDR1 and CDR2: SGHNT and YENEEA.

The rearrangement joins TRBV5-1 to TRBJ1-5; tentative D call: TRBD1 (5 bases). The V and J ends lost 5 bases and 4 bases respectively, with 16 bases between them. Germline V gene lookup returns CDR1 SGHRS and CDR2 YFSETQ. The CDR3 spans 15 residues. The CDR3 nucleotides are TGCGCCAGCAGGGTTGACAGCTTTCCTAATCAGCCCCAGCATTTT. Its translation: CASRVDSFPNQPQHF.